This passage covers 30 T cell receptor beta chains from one sample sequenced in a study of blood T cell repertoires in COVID-19 (TCRdb year 2020). Library prep was done by the immunoSEQ multiplex PCR assay. In TCRdb, the immuneACCESS table is reduced to in-frame sequences with V and J assigned. These tables do not hold every clone; where another copy was compared, an unresolved V gene accounts for under half, and the others remain unexplained. Present in this sample are some 59,000 clones, about four fifths of which were seen just once. Over 4.5% of the sample rests with the top ten. Sample: peripheral blood. The origin of the receptors is a woman aged 60-75 years with acute or convalescent COVID-19.

The chain carries TRBV3-1 (or the pseudogene TRBV3-2) and TRBJ1-2, with D possibly TRBD1 on 6 matching bases. This CDR3 has 16 residues. Germline V gives CDR1 LGHDT, CDR2 YNNKEL (reference sequence). With 4 bases removed from V and 3 bases from J, the gap between germline ends came to 18 bases. The CDR3 protein is CASSLLGARRHYGYTF. DNA of the CDR3: TGTGCCAGCAGCCTTCTGGGGGCCAGGCGACACTATGGCTACACCTTC.

The chain couples TRBV6-5 to TRBJ1-1; unclear D gene. Trimming took 8 bases from V and 3 from J, leaving 10 bases between them. CDR1 is MNHEY and CDR2 is SVGAGI in the germline V gene. This CDR3 is 12 amino acids long. This CDR3 is CASSLHDTEAFF. CDR3 in DNA: TGTGCCAGCTCATTACACGACACTGAAGCTTTCTTT.

This sequence joins TRBV24-1 and TRBJ2-7, with 8 bases aligning to TRBD1. Germline assignment: CDR1 KGHDR and CDR2 SFDVKD. Unmatched junction bases numbered 10, after V lost 9 bases and J lost 4 bases. The CDR3 spans 14 residues. This chain's CDR3 is CATQPGTGSYEQYF. In nucleotides, the CDR3 is TGTGCCACCCAACCTGGGACAGGTTCTTACGAGCAGTACTTC.

The V and J genes are TRBV19 and TRBJ2-2; 8 nucleotides match TRBD2. Losses at the gene ends were 2 bases for V and 3 bases for J; bases not matched to a gene: 2. Germline loops: CDR1 LNHDA, CDR2 SQIVND (reference sequence). The CDR3 runs to 15 residues. In DNA, the CDR3 is TGTGCCAGTAGTATATCGGGGGGGGACACCGGGGAGCTGTTTTTT. Translation: CASSISGGDTGELFF.

The chain is built from TRBV27 and TRBJ1-4; D is perhaps TRBD1 (5 bases). Per germline, CDR1 MNHEY and CDR2 SMNVEV (reference sequence). The CDR3 is made up of 16 amino acids. V was clipped by 2 bases and J by 6 bases, with 16 bases between them. CDR3 sequence (DNA): TGTGCCAGCAGTTTAAATATAGGGGATGGGTATGAAAAACTGTTTTTT. Protein: CASSLNIGDGYEKLFF.

The chain has TRBV3-1 (or the pseudogene TRBV3-2) and TRBJ1-1; tentative D call: TRBD1 (5 bases). The V end was cut by 5 bases, the J end by 0 bases, with 16 bases between. CDR1 and CDR2 (germline): LGHDT, YNNKEL (reference sequence). The CDR3 has 16 residues. The CDR3 region is CASSKSTQGVNTEAFF. The DNA for the CDR3 is TGTGCCAGCAGCAAAAGCACCCAGGGCGTGAACACTGAAGCTTTCTTT.

This chain connects TRBV28 to TRBJ1-3; no clear D. V dropped 4 bases and J dropped 1 base, with 11 bases sitting between them. Germline V gives CDR1 MDHEN, CDR2 SYDVKM. The CDR3 has 15 residues. The CDR3 sequence is CASSSIQNSGNTIYF. CDR3 in DNA: TGTGCCAGCAGTTCCATACAGAATTCTGGAAACACCATATATTTT.

The chain employs TRBV6-5 and TRBJ2-5; D gene unclear. CDR1 MNHEY and CDR2 SVGAGI come from the germline V gene. The CDR3 has 14 residues. Trimming pared 0 bases from V and 8 bases from J, leaving 13 bases between. This chain's CDR3 is CASSYSPRMNTQYF. The CDR3 DNA is TGTGCCAGCAGTTACTCACCGAGAATGAATACCCAGTACTTC.

This clone has a single count. The gene calls are TRBV9 and TRBJ1-3, with TRBD1 as a possible D gene (6 bases). CDR1 and CDR2 (germline): SGDLS, YYNGEE. The CDR3 runs to 13 residues. Trimming cost V 6 bases and J 4 bases, with 11 bases left between them. The CDR3 protein is CASTSGVGNTIYF. The DNA for the CDR3 is TGTGCCAGCACCTCAGGGGTGGGAAACACCATATATTTT. Variable domain in full (rest from reference TRBV9 and TRBJ1-3): DSGVTQTPKHLITATGQRVTLRCSPRSGDLSVYWYQQSLDQGLQFLIQYYNGEERAKGNILERFSAQQFPDLHSELNLSSLELGDSALYFCASTSGVGNTIYFGEGSWLTVV.

DNA of the CDR3: TGTGCCAGCAGTTACTCGGGGCGGGAGCGTGAGCAGTTCTTC. It codes for CASSYSGREREQFF. This chain joins TRBV6-5 and TRBJ2-1, with 7 bases identical to TRBD2. The germline V gene has CDR1 MNHEY and CDR2 SVGAGI. The CDR3 has 14 amino acids. V gave up 0 bases and J gave up 9 bases; unmatched junction bases: 5.

This chain links TRBV7-9 with TRBJ2-1, with D perhaps matching TRBD1 (6 bases). The CDR3 sequence is 14 residues long. Germline-derived CDR1 and CDR2 are SEHNR and FQNEAQ (reference sequence). V lost 3 bases and J 4 bases, leaving 10 bases between the germline ends. The CDR3 sequence: CASSFRTVYNEQFF. In DNA, the CDR3 is TGTGCCAGCAGCTTTCGGACAGTTTACAATGAGCAGTTCTTC.

CDR3 residues: CASLFRTGLDNEQFF. The CDR3, as DNA: TGTGCCAGCCTCTTTCGGACAGGGCTCGACAATGAGCAGTTCTTC. The chain has TRBV18 and TRBJ2-1; 8 bases align to TRBD1. CDR1 is KGHSH, CDR2 LQKENI, per germline. V shed 8 bases and J 5 bases; nucleotides not matched to a gene: 11. CDR3 size: 15 residues.

The V gene is TRBV4-1, the J gene TRBJ1-4, with 7 bases aligning to TRBD1. From germline, CDR1 is MGHRA and CDR2 YSYEKL. Germline trimming cut 2 bases from V and 5 bases from J; bases unmatched to any gene: 8. The CDR3 length is 16 residues. CDR3 sequence reads: CASSQKYGDSNEKLFF. The CDR3 coding sequence is TGCGCCAGCAGCCAAAAGTACGGGGACAGCAATGAAAAACTGTTTTTT.

This chain links TRBV27 with TRBJ1-2; D is undetermined. The CDR3 contains 15 residues. V dropped 2 bases and J dropped 4 bases, with 14 bases sitting between them. The germline CDR1 and CDR2 sequences are MNHEY and SMNVEV (reference sequence). The CDR3 coding sequence is TGTGCCAGCAGTTTACGTGCGACTTTAGGCTATGGCTACACCTTC. Residues: CASSLRATLGYGYTF.

The V call is TRBV6-5, the J call TRBJ1-1, with 7 bases matching TRBD1. Trimming cost V 6 bases and J 0 bases; bases outside gene matches: 7. The CDR3 extends over 15 amino acids. Germline V gene lookup returns CDR1 MNHEY and CDR2 SVGAGI. CDR3 amino acids: CASRTGTSMNTEAFF. The CDR3 nucleotides are TGTGCCAGCAGGACAGGGACCTCTATGAACACTGAAGCTTTCTTT.

V usage is TRBV28 and J usage is TRBJ1-2; D may be TRBD1 (5 bases). The V end lost 8 bases, the J end lost 3 bases, and 10 bases lay between the germline ends. This CDR3 is built from 12 residues. Per germline, CDR1 MDHEN and CDR2 SYDVKM. CDR3 in amino acids: CASVDRYYGYTF. For the CDR3, the DNA is TGTGCCAGCGTCGACAGATACTATGGCTACACCTTC.

The chain employs TRBV27 and TRBJ1-1; weak D call: TRBD1 (5 bases). V lost 2 bases to trimming and J lost 5 bases, with 12 bases between them. There are 14 residues in the CDR3. CDR1 is MNHEY, CDR2 SMNVEV, per germline (reference sequence). DNA for the CDR3: TGTGCCAGCAGTTTACAGGGCCTCTGGACTGAAGCTTTCTTT. This codes for CASSLQGLWTEAFF.

The chain uses TRBV27 and TRBJ2-2, with a tentative D call TRBD1 (6 bases). V lost 5 bases and J 2 bases, leaving 12 bases between the germline ends. The CDR3 loop spans 15 amino acids. Germline CDR1 reads MNHEY; CDR2 reads SMNVEV (reference sequence). The chain's CDR3 is CASSTLTGNTGELFF. The CDR3 nucleotides are TGTGCCAGCAGTACCCTGACAGGAAACACCGGGGAGCTGTTTTTT.

This chain links TRBV6-5 with TRBJ2-7, with TRBD1 matching over 9 bases. CDR3 length: 13 amino acids. In germline, CDR1 is MNHEY, CDR2 SVGAGI. Losses at the gene ends were 5 bases for V and 7 bases for J; bases not matched to a gene: 6. This CDR3 is CASSRQGGSEQYF. DNA for the CDR3: TGTGCCAGCAGTCGACAGGGGGGATCTGAGCAGTACTTC.

V gene TRBV7-2 combines with J gene TRBJ1-5; 7 positions agree with TRBD1. CDR3 length: 17 residues. Trimming at V came to 5 bases and at J to 3 bases, leaving 13 bases not matched to a gene. The germline CDR1 and CDR2 sequences are SGHTA and FQGNSA. For the CDR3, the DNA is TGTGCCAGCAGCCTGACGCATACAGGGGTCTACAATCAGCCCCAGCATTTT. Its translation is CASSLTHTGVYNQPQHF.

The genes are TRBV27 and TRBJ2-4; D is perhaps TRBD1 (6 bases). The germline V gene has CDR1 MNHEY and CDR2 SMNVEV (reference sequence). The CDR3 is 14 residues long. V lost 8 bases and J lost 4, with 15 bases in between. The CDR3 sequence: CASSGAGSKNIQYF. The CDR3 coding sequence is TGTGCCAGCTCAGGGGCCGGGTCAAAAAACATTCAGTACTTC.

In DNA, the CDR3 is TGTGCCAGCAGTCCCCTAGCGGGAGTGGGGGAGCAGTACTTC. Protein: CASSPLAGVGEQYF. The chain recombines TRBV6-5 with TRBJ2-7; 10 nucleotides line up with TRBD2. The germline V gene encodes CDR1 MNHEY and CDR2 SVGAGI. CDR3 length: 14 amino acids. After removal of 5 bases from V and 7 bases from J, the junction contained 8 bases not matched to a gene.

The chain employs TRBV29-1 and TRBJ2-7; D is possibly TRBD2 (5 bases). The CDR3 is 11 amino acids. In germline, CDR1 is SQVTM, CDR2 ANQGSEA. The V end was cut by 7 bases, the J end by 5 bases, with 12 bases between. CDR3 loop: CSASGVHEQYF. Written as DNA, the CDR3 is TGCAGCGCCTCCGGGGTCCACGAGCAGTACTTC.

In DNA, the CDR3 is TGTGCCAGCAGTTCAAAGACCCAGGCGAACACTGAAGCTTTCTTT. This sequence encodes CASSSKTQANTEAFF. This sequence joins TRBV6-5 and TRBJ1-1; D gene uncertain. CDR1 MNHEY and CDR2 SVGAGI come from the germline V gene. Trimming pared 4 bases from V and 1 base from J, leaving 13 bases between. The CDR3 has 15 residues.

The chain has TRBV7-8 and TRBJ2-7; TRBD2 matches at 8 bases. The V gene's germline CDR1 is SGHVS and CDR2 FQNEAQ. The CDR3 runs 15 residues. V lost 0 bases, J lost 6 bases, and 7 bases stayed unmatched. The CDR3 region has the DNA TGTGCCAGCAGCTTAGCCCAAGCGGGAGTCGGCGAGCAGTACTTC. It encodes CASSLAQAGVGEQYF.

The V and J genes are TRBV11-2 and TRBJ2-2, with D tentatively TRBD1 (5 bases). Trimming left V 0 bases short and J 7 bases short, with 9 bases between. This CDR3 has 14 residues. CDR1 and CDR2 from the germline V gene are SGHAT and FQNNGV. Here the CDR3 DNA reads TGTGCCAGCAGCTTAGATAGGGGAAACGGGGAGCTGTTTTTT. As protein: CASSLDRGNGELFF. Full variable domain (rest looked up from reference TRBV11-2 and TRBJ2-2): EAGVAQSPRYKIIEKRQSVAFWCNPISGHATLYWYQQILGQGPKLLIQFQNNGVVDDSQLPKDRFSAERLKGVDSTLKIQPAKLEDSAVYLCASSLDRGNGELFFGEGSRLTVL.

V is TRBV6-5 and J is TRBJ2-5, with D tentatively TRBD2 (6 bases). The CDR3 is made up of 15 amino acids. The V end lost 4 bases, the J end lost 4 bases, and 16 bases lay between the germline ends. CDR1 and CDR2 (germline): MNHEY, SVGAGI. CDR3 in DNA: TGTGCCAGCAGTTTGGGCGGGGCGAAAAGAGAGACCCAGTACTTC. The encoded protein is CASSLGGAKRETQYF.

The chain has TRBV27 and TRBJ1-2; D gene uncertain. The CDR3 has 12 residues. The V gene lost 6 bases and the J gene lost 5 bases, with 10 bases spanning the gap. Germline CDR1 and CDR2: MNHEY and SMNVEV (reference sequence). CDR3 bases: TGTGCCAGCAGATCGGGATTGTATGGCTACACCTTC. It is translated as CASRSGLYGYTF.

This clone came up once. The rearrangement links TRBV12-3 or TRBV12-4 to TRBJ1-1; D is ambiguous. This CDR3 is built from 13 residues. Between the trimmed V and J ends, which lost 3 bases and 2 bases, there was a span of 7 bases. The CDR3 sequence: CASSFSGNTEAFF. Here the CDR3 DNA reads TGTGCCAGCAGTTTTTCGGGAAACACTGAAGCTTTCTTT.

The rearrangement joins TRBV9 to TRBJ2-3; no clear D gene. CDR1 is SGDLS, CDR2 YYNGEE, per germline. CDR3 length: 13 residues. V was cut by 1 base and J by 4 bases, with 7 bases left in between. The CDR3 region has the DNA TGTGCCAGCAGCGTAAACTTAGCAGATACGCAGTATTTT. Encoded protein: CASSVNLADTQYF. The full variable domain, with the rest looked up from reference TRBV9 and TRBJ2-3, is DSGVTQTPKHLITATGQRVTLRCSPRSGDLSVYWYQQSLDQGLQFLIQYYNGEERAKGNILERFSAQQFPDLHSELNLSSLELGDSALYFCASSVNLADTQYFGPGTRLTVL.